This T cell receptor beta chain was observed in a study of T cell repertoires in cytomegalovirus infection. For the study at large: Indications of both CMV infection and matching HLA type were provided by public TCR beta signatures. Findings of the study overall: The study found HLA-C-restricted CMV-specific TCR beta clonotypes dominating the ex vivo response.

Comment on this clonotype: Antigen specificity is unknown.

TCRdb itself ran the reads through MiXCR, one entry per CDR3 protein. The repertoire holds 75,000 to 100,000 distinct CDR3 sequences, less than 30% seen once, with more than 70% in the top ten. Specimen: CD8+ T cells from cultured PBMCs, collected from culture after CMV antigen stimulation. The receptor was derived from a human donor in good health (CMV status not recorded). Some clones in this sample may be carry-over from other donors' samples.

DNA of the CDR3: TGTGCCAGCAGCCGCGACAGTGGGCGAAGGTTGGGCGAAGCTTTCTTT. It is translated as CASSRDSGRRLGEAFF. The genes are TRBV12-3 or TRBV12-4 and TRBJ1-1, with TRBD1 as a possible D gene (5 bases). There are 16 residues in the CDR3. Trimming shortened V by 6 bases and J by 8 bases, and 25 bases separated the two germline ends.